Below are 28 T cell receptor beta chains sequenced from a single sample in a study of read filtering for tumor transcriptome and immune sequencing. Molecular barcoded adaptors covering alpha/delta and beta/gamma chains were used on roughly 400 ng RNA. One entry per CDR3 protein results from TCRdb running MiXCR on the reads. The profile shows about 39,000 distinct CDR3 sequences, over 11% of them singletons. The sequencing sample was made of a population of CD138-negative cells sorted from bone marrow. The receptors come from a donor at least 40 years old with multiple myeloma.

This clonotype has at least ten counts. This may stem from a read error, because a much larger clone lies one nucleotide away. CDR3 coding DNA: TGCGCCAGAAGTCGCTCCTACAATGAGCAGTTCTTC. Its protein is CARSRSYNEQFF. The rearrangement links TRBV4-1 to TRBJ2-1; no clear D gene. Germline loops: CDR1 MGHRA, CDR2 YSYEKL. CDR3 length: 12 amino acids. With 9 bases removed from V and 0 bases from J, the gap between germline ends came to 6 bases.

This clonotype appeared many times. The chain has TRBV6-1 and TRBJ1-5; tentative D call: TRBD1 (6 bases). V was pared by 6 bases and J by 3 bases, with 12 bases between. This CDR3 region has 14 residues. Germline V lookup: CDR1 MNHNS, CDR2 SASEGT. The CDR3 here is CASSRGAVNQPQHF. The CDR3 coding sequence is TGTGCCAGCAGCAGGGGCGCGGTCAATCAGCCCCAGCATTTT.

Note on this clonotype: Because the CDR3 is missing its conserved closing phenylalanine or tryptophan, this is likely a read error. This chain links TRBV29-1 with TRBJ1-1; D is unresolved. The CDR3 runs 9 residues. CDR1 and CDR2 from the germline V gene are SQVTM and ANQGSEA. This chain's CDR3 is CSGDTEAFL. In DNA form, the CDR3 reads TGCAGTGGGGACACTGAAGCTTTCTTG.

In its sample, this clonotype was seen many times. J is TRBJ1-1 and V is TRBV27, with 7 positions matching TRBD1. With V trimmed by 3 bases and J by 7 bases, 2 bases remained unmatched. Germline CDR1 and CDR2: MNHEY and SMNVEV (reference sequence). There are 12 residues in the CDR3. The CDR3 DNA follows: TGTGCCAGCAGTTTTCGACAGGGTGAAGCTTTCTTT. Translating it yields CASSFRQGEAFF.

This clonotype was recorded many times. The chain links TRBV28 to TRBJ2-2; 10 bases align to TRBD1. Germline V CDR1 and CDR2: MDHEN, SYDVKM. The V segment lost 4 bases and the J segment 6 bases; nucleotides outside the gene matches: 5. This CDR3 has 15 residues. The CDR3 reads CASSSIGQGAGELFF. The CDR3 DNA reads as TGTGCCAGCAGTTCCATCGGACAGGGGGCCGGGGAGCTGTTTTTT.

This clonotype was recorded at least ten times. The rearrangement joins TRBV20-1 to TRBJ2-7; D is ambiguous. CDR3 length equals 13 residues. Looked up from germline, CDR1 is DFQATT and CDR2 is SNEGSKA (reference sequence). V gave up 4 bases and J gave up 1 base, with 11 bases separating them. This CDR3 reads CSAIQDLSYEQYF. The CDR3 DNA sequence: TGCAGTGCTATACAAGACCTGTCCTACGAGCAGTACTTC.

By share, this clonotype ranks as medium-sized (0.01 to 0.1%). The chain couples TRBV11-3 to TRBJ1-1; tentatively, D is TRBD1 (5 bases). This CDR3 is 12 amino acids long. Trimming pared 5 bases from V and 8 bases from J, leaving 12 bases between. CDR1 is SGHNT, CDR2 YENEEA, per germline. The CDR3 nucleotides are TGTGCCAGCAGCGTAAATCGGGGCGAAGCTTTCTTT. This gives the protein CASSVNRGEAFF.

This chain connects TRBV20-1 to TRBJ1-1, with TRBD1 matching over 7 bases. The CDR3 is made up of 13 amino acids. The ends lost 4 bases at V and 1 base at J; junction bases unmatched: 3. Germline V gene lookup returns CDR1 DFQATT and CDR2 SNEGSKA (reference sequence). CDR3 nucleotide sequence: TGCAGTGCTATACGGGACAGGAACACTGAAGCTTTCTTT. This codes for CSAIRDRNTEAFF.

This clonotype was picked up many times. In DNA, the CDR3 is TGCAGTGCTAGAGGCCCCCGGGCCCGCCAGGGCACTGAAGCTTTCTTT. Amino acids: CSARGPRARQGTEAFF. V usage is TRBV20-1 and J usage is TRBJ1-1; maybe TRBD1 (5 bases). CDR1 and CDR2 from the germline V gene are DFQATT and SNEGSKA (reference sequence). The germline V and J ends were trimmed by 1 base and 4 bases, with 19 bases remaining between them. The CDR3 runs to 16 residues.

Notes on this clonotype: Relative to the germline gene, one junction end is altered; a read error may explain this. The chain employs TRBV20-1 and TRBJ2-1; the D gene could be TRBD1 or TRBD2 (5 bases each). The CDR3 is 11 amino acids. Germline CDR1 is DFQATT and CDR2 is SNEGSKA (reference sequence). The CDR3 DNA reads as TGCAGTGTTAGAGATGAACGGGGCCAGTTCTTC. Translating gives CSVRDERGQFF.

In this sample, this clonotype turned up many times. The rearrangement joins TRBV28 to TRBJ2-2, with 8 bases matching TRBD2. CDR3 length: 16 residues. Germline loops: CDR1 MDHEN, CDR2 SYDVKM. Losses at the gene ends were 8 bases for V and 7 bases for J; bases not matched to a gene: 15. CDR3 nucleotide sequence: TGTGCCAGCGACCCAACGGGGGGGGCCGGTGGCGGGGAGCTGTTTTTT. Its translation: CASDPTGGAGGGELFF. Supplemented by reference TRBV28 and TRBJ2-2, the full variable domain reads DVKVTQSSRYLVKRTGEKVFLECVQDMDHENMFWYRQDPGLGLRLIYFSYDVKMKEKGDIPEGYSVSREKKERFSLILESASTNQTSMYLCASDPTGGAGGGELFFGEGSRLTVL.

There are many counts of this clonotype. The chain combines TRBV12-3 or TRBV12-4 with TRBJ1-1; D may be TRBD1 (5 bases). The CDR3 is 13 amino acids. V was shortened by 6 bases and J by 5 bases, with 13 bases between the two germline ends. In DNA, the CDR3 is TGTGCCAGCAGGGGTGGGGGGAGGACTGAAGCTTTCTTT. As protein: CASRGGGRTEAFF.

This clonotype was detected only a few times. This chain joins TRBV18 and TRBJ2-1; 7 bases are shared with TRBD2. CDR3 length equals 13 residues. In germline, CDR1 is KGHSH, CDR2 LQKENI. The V and J ends lost 3 bases and 12 bases, in that order; junction bases with no gene match: 8. The CDR3 sequence is CASSPRTSTGQFF. The CDR3 bases are TGTGCCAGCTCACCCCGGACTAGTACGGGGCAGTTCTTC.

This clonotype appeared many times. Germline and junction disagree at one end, which may indicate a read error. The chain is built from TRBV5-1 and TRBJ2-1, with D hard to call. CDR3 size: 15 residues. Germline CDR1 and CDR2: SGHRS and YFSETQ. DNA of the CDR3: TGCGCCAGCATCTTGGCCGGCGGTACCTACAATGAGCAGTTCTTC. Translating it yields CASILAGGTYNEQFF.

This clonotype was seen at least ten times. This chain uses TRBV6-1 with TRBJ1-1; a possible D gene is TRBD1 (5 bases). The germline V gene has CDR1 MNHNS and CDR2 SASEGT. This CDR3 is 14 amino acids long. The V end lost 6 bases, the J end lost 1 base, and 12 bases lay between the germline ends. The CDR3 DNA reads TGTGCCAGCAGACACAGGATATCGAACACTGAAGCTTTCTTT. Translation: CASRHRISNTEAFF.

By sample share, this clonotype is medium-sized (0.01 to 0.1%). The chain links TRBV7-6 to TRBJ1-5, with a tentative D call TRBD1 (6 bases). The CDR3 has 18 residues. The germline V gene has CDR1 SGHVS and CDR2 FNYEAQ. Trimming shortened V by 2 bases and J by 5 bases, and 22 bases separated the two germline ends. CDR3 sequence reads: CASSLNPFRGRLDQPQHF. DNA of the CDR3: TGTGCCAGCAGCTTAAATCCTTTCAGGGGACGCTTGGATCAGCCCCAGCATTTT.

The V and J genes are TRBV28 and TRBJ2-1, with 9 bases aligning to TRBD1. CDR1 is MDHEN and CDR2 is SYDVKM in the germline V gene. V was pared by 8 bases and J by 4 bases, with 3 bases of the junction left unmatched. The CDR3 has 13 amino acids. The DNA for the CDR3 is TGTGCCAGCCGGGACAGGGTATACAATGAGCAGTTCTTC. Translating gives CASRDRVYNEQFF.

This clonotype appeared many times. The rearrangement links TRBV20-1 to TRBJ2-7, with 13 bases fitting TRBD2. The length of the CDR3 is 14 residues. Germline V gene lookup returns CDR1 DFQATT and CDR2 SNEGSKA (reference sequence). V trimming: 4 bases; J trimming: 4 bases; junction bases outside the gene matches: 4. The CDR3 loop is CSAIRTSGSYEQYF. CDR3 in DNA: TGCAGTGCTATCCGGACTAGCGGGAGTTACGAGCAGTACTTC.

Turning to this clonotype: The CDR3 does not close with the conserved phenylalanine or tryptophan, likely indicating a read error. This chain joins TRBV13 and TRBJ1-6; weak D call: TRBD1 (5 bases). The CDR3 contains 15 residues. Germline V gene lookup returns CDR1 PRHDT and CDR2 FYEKMQ (reference sequence). CDR3 nucleotides: TGTGCCAGCAGCTTAGCCTCCTGGGGGAATTCACCTCTCCACTCT. This gives the protein CASSLASWGNSPLHS.

This clonotype was detected ten times or more. The chain couples TRBV19 to TRBJ1-1; D unclear. V was trimmed by 3 bases and J by 5 bases, leaving 13 bases between them. The germline V gene has CDR1 LNHDA and CDR2 SQIVND (reference sequence). CDR3 size: 14 residues. CDR3 nucleotide sequence: TGTGCCAGTAGTATGGTTTCGGTTGGAACTGAAGCTTTCTTT. Translated: CASSMVSVGTEAFF.

The chain joins TRBV20-1 to TRBJ2-3; 10 bases agree with TRBD2. Trimming removed 5 bases from V and 14 bases from J; junction bases left unmatched: 13. CDR1 DFQATT and CDR2 SNEGSKA come from the germline V gene (reference sequence). The length of the CDR3 is 13 residues. Here the CDR3 DNA reads TGCAGTGCTCCCACTAGCGGGGCGAACATGCTGTATTTT. Translated, it gives CSAPTSGANMLYF.

A word on this clonotype: A much more abundant neighbour one base away suggests this may be a read error. The J gene is TRBJ2-2, the V gene TRBV19, with a tentative D call TRBD1 (6 bases). There are 12 residues in the CDR3. V was trimmed by 8 bases and J by 9 bases, leaving 13 bases between them. Germline V gene lookup returns CDR1 LNHDA and CDR2 SQIVND (reference sequence). The chain's CDR3 is CASGGLARELFF. CDR3 coding DNA: TGTGCCAGTGGGGGCTTAGCTCGGGAGCTGTTTTTT.

This clonotype was seen repeatedly, ten times or more. This rearrangement joins TRBV10-3 to TRBJ2-5, with 7 bases aligning to TRBD2. This CDR3 is 14 amino acids long. Unmatched junction bases numbered 4, after V lost 3 bases and J lost 3 bases. CDR1 ENHRY and CDR2 SYGVKD come from the germline V gene. The CDR3 reads CAISDAAGEETQYF. The DNA of the CDR3 is TGTGCCATCAGTGATGCGGCGGGGGAAGAGACCCAGTACTTC.

There are a few counts of this clonotype. A much larger clone lies one base from this, so it may be a read error. The chain links TRBV20-1 to TRBJ2-5; TRBD2 agrees at 10 bases. This CDR3 contains 16 residues. Trimming took 2 bases from V and 5 from J; bases not matched to a gene: 11. Germline lookup yields CDR1 DFQATT and CDR2 SNEGSKA (reference sequence). The DNA for the CDR3 is TGCAGTGCTAGACGGACTAGCGGCTTCAGCGCGGAGACCCAGTACTTC. Encoded protein: CSARRTSGFSAETQYF.

The table lists this clonotype with many counts. The rearrangement joins TRBV6-6 to TRBJ2-1; 10 nucleotides align to TRBD1. This CDR3 region has 17 residues. Per germline, CDR1 MNHNY and CDR2 SVGAGI (reference sequence). Germline trimming cut 2 bases from V and 7 bases from J; bases unmatched to any gene: 11. For the CDR3, the DNA is TGTGCCAGCAGTTACCTGGCTGGGGGACAGGGGTGGAATGAGCAGTTCTTC. Translating gives CASSYLAGGQGWNEQFF.

Notes on this clonotype: This clone may be a read error of a much larger clone one base away. This chain connects TRBV12-3 or TRBV12-4 to TRBJ1-5, with D possibly TRBD1 on 6 matching bases. The CDR3 extends over 11 amino acids. The CDR3 loop is CASSPGGPQRF. In DNA, the CDR3 is TGTGCCAGCAGCCCCGGGGGGCCCCAGCGTTTT.

This clonotype was counted ten times or more. This sequence joins TRBV5-1 and TRBJ1-1; D may be TRBD1 (6 bases). The CDR3 is 15 residues long. Between the trimmed V and J ends, which lost 4 bases and 5 bases, there was a span of 18 bases. Germline CDR1 is SGHRS and CDR2 is YFSETQ. DNA for the CDR3: TGCGCCAGCAGCCGAGGAACAGGGATGGGTACTGAAGCTTTCTTT. Protein: CASSRGTGMGTEAFF. Based on the CDR3 plus reference TRBV5-1 and TRBJ1-1, the full variable domain is KAGVTQTPRYLIKTRGQQVTLSCSPISGHRSVSWYQQTPGQGLQFLFEYFSETQRNKGNFPGRFSGRQFSNSRSEMNVSTLELGDSALYLCASSRGTGMGTEAFFGQGTRLTVV.

The sample holds many counts of this clonotype. The rearrangement links TRBV20-1 to TRBJ2-1, with TRBD2 matching over 14 bases. CDR1 DFQATT and CDR2 SNEGSKA come from the germline V gene (reference sequence). CDR3 size: 18 residues. V shed 1 base, J shed 3 bases, and the junction held 8 bases outside the gene matches. Written as DNA, the CDR3 is TGCAGTGCTAGAGTGACTAGCGGGGGGGGCGCACGCTACAATGAGCAGTTCTTC. Translating gives CSARVTSGGGARYNEQFF.